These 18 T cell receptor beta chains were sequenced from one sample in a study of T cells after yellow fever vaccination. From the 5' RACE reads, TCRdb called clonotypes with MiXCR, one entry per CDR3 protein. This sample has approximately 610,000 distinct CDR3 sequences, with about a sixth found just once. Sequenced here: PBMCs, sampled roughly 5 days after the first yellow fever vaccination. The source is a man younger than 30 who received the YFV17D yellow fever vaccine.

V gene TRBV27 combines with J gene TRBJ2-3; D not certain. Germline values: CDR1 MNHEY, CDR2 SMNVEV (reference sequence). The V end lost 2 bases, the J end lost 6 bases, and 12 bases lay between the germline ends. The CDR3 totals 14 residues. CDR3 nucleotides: TGTGCCAGCAGTTTAATGTCGGCGAGGGATACGCAGTATTTT. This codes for CASSLMSARDTQYF.

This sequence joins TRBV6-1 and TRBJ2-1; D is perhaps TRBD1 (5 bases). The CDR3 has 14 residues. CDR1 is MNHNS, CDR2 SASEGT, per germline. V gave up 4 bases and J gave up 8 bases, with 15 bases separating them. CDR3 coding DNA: TGTGCCAGCAGTGTCCCTGCCCAGGGCGATGAGCAGTTCTTC. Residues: CASSVPAQGDEQFF.

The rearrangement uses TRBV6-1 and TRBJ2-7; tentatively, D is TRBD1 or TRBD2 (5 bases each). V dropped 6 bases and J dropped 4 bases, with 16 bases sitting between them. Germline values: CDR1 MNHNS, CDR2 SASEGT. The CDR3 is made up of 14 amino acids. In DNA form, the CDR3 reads TGTGCCAGCAGCCAACCGGGACCTCCTTACGAGCAGTACTTC. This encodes CASSQPGPPYEQYF.

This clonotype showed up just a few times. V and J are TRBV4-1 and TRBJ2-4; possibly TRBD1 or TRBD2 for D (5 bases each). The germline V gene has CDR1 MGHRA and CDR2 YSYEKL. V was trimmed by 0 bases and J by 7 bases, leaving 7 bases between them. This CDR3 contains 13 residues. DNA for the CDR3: TGCGCCAGCAGCCAAGAATGGGGGAACATTCAGTACTTC. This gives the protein CASSQEWGNIQYF.

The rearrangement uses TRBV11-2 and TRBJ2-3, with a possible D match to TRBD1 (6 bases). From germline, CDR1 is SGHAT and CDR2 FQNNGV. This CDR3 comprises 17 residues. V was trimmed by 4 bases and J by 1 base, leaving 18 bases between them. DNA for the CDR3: TGTGCCAGCAGCTCCCGAGGATGGGGGCGCGGCACAGATACGCAGTATTTT. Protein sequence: CASSSRGWGRGTDTQYF. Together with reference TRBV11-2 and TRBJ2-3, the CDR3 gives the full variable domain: EAGVAQSPRYKIIEKRQSVAFWCNPISGHATLYWYQQILGQGPKLLIQFQNNGVVDDSQLPKDRFSAERLKGVDSTLKIQPAKLEDSAVYLCASSSRGWGRGTDTQYFGPGTRLTVL.

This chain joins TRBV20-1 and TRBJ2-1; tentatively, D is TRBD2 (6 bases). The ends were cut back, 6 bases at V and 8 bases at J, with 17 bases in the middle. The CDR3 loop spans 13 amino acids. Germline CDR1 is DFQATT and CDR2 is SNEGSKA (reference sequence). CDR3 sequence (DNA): TGCAGTGCAAGTTGGGGACTTAACGATGAGCAGTTCTTC. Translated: CSASWGLNDEQFF.

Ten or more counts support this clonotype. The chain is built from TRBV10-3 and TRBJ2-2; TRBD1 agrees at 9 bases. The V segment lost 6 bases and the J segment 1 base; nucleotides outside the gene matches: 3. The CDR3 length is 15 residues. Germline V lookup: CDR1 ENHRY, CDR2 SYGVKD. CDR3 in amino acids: CAISPGQGNTGELFF. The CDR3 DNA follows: TGTGCCATCAGCCCGGGACAGGGGAACACCGGGGAGCTGTTTTTT.

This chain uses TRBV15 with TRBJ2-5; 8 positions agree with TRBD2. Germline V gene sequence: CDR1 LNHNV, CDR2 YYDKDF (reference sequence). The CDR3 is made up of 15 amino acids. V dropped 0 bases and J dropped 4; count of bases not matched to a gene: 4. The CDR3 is CATSRDPGGGETQYF. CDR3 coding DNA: TGTGCCACCAGCAGAGACCCGGGGGGGGGAGAGACCCAGTACTTC.

In DNA form, the CDR3 reads TGTGCCAGCAGCCAAGGCGGCACAGGGTCGCGAGCTTTCTTT. The encoded protein is CASSQGGTGSRAFF. The chain joins TRBV3-1 to TRBJ1-1; weak D call: TRBD1 (6 bases). This CDR3 spans 14 amino acids. V gave up 1 base and J gave up 10 bases, with 16 bases separating them. Germline assignment: CDR1 LGHDT and CDR2 YNNKEL (reference sequence).

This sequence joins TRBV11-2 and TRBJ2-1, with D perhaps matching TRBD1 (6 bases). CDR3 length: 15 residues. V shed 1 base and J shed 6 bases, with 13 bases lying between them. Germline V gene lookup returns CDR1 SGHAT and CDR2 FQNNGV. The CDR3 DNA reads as TGTGCCAGCAGCTTAGTCCAGGGACATAGCAATGAGCAGTTCTTC. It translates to CASSLVQGHSNEQFF.

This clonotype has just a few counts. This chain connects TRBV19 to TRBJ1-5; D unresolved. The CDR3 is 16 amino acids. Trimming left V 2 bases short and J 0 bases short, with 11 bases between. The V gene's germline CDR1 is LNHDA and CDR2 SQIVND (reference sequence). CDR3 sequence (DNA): TGTGCCAGTAGTATAAAGTCGTGGTTTAGCAATCAGCCCCAGCATTTT. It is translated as CASSIKSWFSNQPQHF.

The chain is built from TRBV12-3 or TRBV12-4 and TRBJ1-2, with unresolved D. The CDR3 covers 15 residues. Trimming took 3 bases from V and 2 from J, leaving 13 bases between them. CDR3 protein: CASSFRSRRNYGYTF. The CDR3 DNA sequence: TGTGCCAGCAGTTTCAGGTCCCGACGCAACTATGGCTACACCTTC.

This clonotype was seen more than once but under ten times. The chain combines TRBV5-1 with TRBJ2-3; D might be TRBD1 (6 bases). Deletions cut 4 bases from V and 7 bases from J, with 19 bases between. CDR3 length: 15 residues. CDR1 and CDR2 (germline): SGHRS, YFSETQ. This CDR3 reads CASSPPRDTRNTQYF. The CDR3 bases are TGCGCCAGCAGCCCCCCTCGGGACACCAGGAATACGCAGTATTTT.

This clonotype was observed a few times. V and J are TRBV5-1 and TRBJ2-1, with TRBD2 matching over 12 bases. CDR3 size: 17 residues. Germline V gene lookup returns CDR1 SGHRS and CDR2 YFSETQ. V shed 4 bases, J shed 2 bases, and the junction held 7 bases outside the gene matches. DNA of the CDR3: TGCGCCAGCAGCCGGCTAGCGGGGGGGCTCACCTACAATGAGCAGTTCTTC. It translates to CASSRLAGGLTYNEQFF.

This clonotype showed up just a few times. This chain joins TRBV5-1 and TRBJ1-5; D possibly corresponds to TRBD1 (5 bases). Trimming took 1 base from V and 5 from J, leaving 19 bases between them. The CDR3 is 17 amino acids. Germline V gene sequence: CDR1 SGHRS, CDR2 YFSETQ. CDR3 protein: CASSLWGGGREDQPQHF. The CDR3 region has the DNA TGCGCCAGCAGCTTGTGGGGGGGTGGCCGGGAGGATCAGCCCCAGCATTTT.

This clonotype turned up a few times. The CDR3 sequence: CASTTYTGYNEQFF. The CDR3, as DNA: TGTGCCAGCACCACTTACACGGGGTACAATGAGCAGTTCTTC. V and J are TRBV7-2 and TRBJ2-1, with D perhaps matching TRBD2 (5 bases). Germline assignment: CDR1 SGHTA and CDR2 FQGNSA. V lost 7 bases to trimming and J lost 4 bases, with 14 bases between them. The CDR3 extends over 14 amino acids.

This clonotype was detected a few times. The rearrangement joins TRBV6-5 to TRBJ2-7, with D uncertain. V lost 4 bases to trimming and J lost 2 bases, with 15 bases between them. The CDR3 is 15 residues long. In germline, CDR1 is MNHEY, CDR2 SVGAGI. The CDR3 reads CASSSVSVWTYEQYF. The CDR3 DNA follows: TGTGCCAGCAGTTCTGTCTCGGTGTGGACCTACGAGCAGTACTTC.

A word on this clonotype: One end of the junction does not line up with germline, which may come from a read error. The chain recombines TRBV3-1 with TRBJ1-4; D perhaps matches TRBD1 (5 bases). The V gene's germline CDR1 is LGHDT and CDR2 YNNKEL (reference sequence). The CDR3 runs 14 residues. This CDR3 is CASTQRAGQGKLFF. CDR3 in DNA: TGTGCCAGCACCCAAAGGGCAGGCCAGGGTAAACTGTTTTTT.